This T cell receptor beta chain was recovered during a study of cytomegalovirus exposure and HLA in healthy donors. The germline V and J ends were trimmed by 1 base and 4 bases, with 16 bases remaining between them. Germline V lookup: CDR1 SGHDT, CDR2 YYEEEE. This CDR3 contains 16 residues. Points from the study as a whole: Cytomegalovirus association was assigned to about 150 TCR beta chains.

This PCR relied on a set of 60 Vbeta primers and 13 Jbeta primers. Repertoires were generated with immunoSEQ multiplex PCR, while TCRdb's copy carries only in-frame clones and drops some. The repertoire holds approximately 130,000 clones, with 60% to 85% as singletons. Notes on this clone: Its antigen is undetermined.

The chain uses TRBV5-6 and TRBJ2-3; maybe TRBD2 (6 bases). Input material: PBMCs. The clonotype comes from a female donor in good health and CMV-seropositive. CDR3 nucleotides: TGTGCCAGCAGCTTGACTAGCATGGCGGCCCCAGATACGCAGTATTTT. The encoded protein is CASSLTSMAAPDTQYF.